This T cell receptor (beta chain) was sequenced during a study of T cell repertoires in cytomegalovirus infection. Study summary: Signatures in public TCR beta sequences pointed to both CMV infection and matching HLA type.

Notes on the study in general: Pooled public TCR beta family frequency picked out CMV carriers with the relevant HLA. Dominating the ex vivo response were HLA-C-restricted CMV-specific TCR beta clonotypes.

A single record per CDR3 protein comes from TCRdb applying MiXCR to the reads. The table includes around 550,000 distinct CDR3 sequences, approximately 26% detected once. Notes on this clonotype: Its antigen is not identified.

The TCR sequence derives from a human donor in good health (CMV status not recorded). Some clones in this sample may be carry-over from other donors' samples. The sequenced material came from PBMCs.

The CDR3 DNA follows: TGTGCCAGCAGTTTAACGGATGGCAGGCTCTATGGCTACACCTTC. This encodes CASSLTDGRLYGYTF. The chain employs TRBV12-3 or TRBV12-4 and TRBJ1-2; D unresolved. There are 15 residues in the CDR3. With 2 bases removed from V and 4 bases from J, the gap between germline ends came to 14 bases.